This T cell receptor (beta chain) was recorded in a study of T cell changes during pregnancy in multiple sclerosis. V shed 4 bases, J shed 0 bases, and the junction held 8 bases outside the gene matches. This CDR3 contains 17 residues. Germline V CDR1 and CDR2: MNHNS, SASEGT. Using immunoSEQ multiplex PCR, the repertoire was profiled, and TCRdb retains in-frame clones only, with some absent. The sample lists approximately 30,000 clones, roughly 86% seen once, with 8.3% in the top ten. This clone was picked up one time. Specimen: CD8+ T cells from peripheral blood mononuclear cells, collected in the second trimester of pregnancy. The sequence derives from a female donor with multiple sclerosis, enrolled in a pregnancy study. The V and J genes are TRBV6-1 and TRBJ2-1; TRBD2 matches at 8 bases. CDR3 residues: CASSASGGVSSYNEQFF. The CDR3 coding sequence is TGTGCCAGCAGTGCCTCCGGGGGGGTGAGCTCCTACAATGAGCAGTTCTTC.